This T cell receptor (beta chain) was obtained from a study of blood T cell repertoires in COVID-19 (dated by TCRdb to the early 2020s). As for the study more broadly: Samples covering the acute and convalescent phases of COVID-19 were provided by collaborators in the United States, Italy and Spain. The repertoires were made available in a free public database intended to serve as a resource for research on the immune response to SARS-CoV-2. Where available, HLA class I and class II types were obtained from metadata supplied by the sample provider rather than from assay-based typing. The material from the prospective study consisted of cDNA or gDNA derived from T cells, B-cell-depleted T cells, or PBMCs. Samples came from the ongoing ImmuneRACE study (first 160 participants) plus 1,254 subjects from 6 global collaborators. Nearly every sample came with metadata listing a de-identified subject ID, COVID-19 status, age in years and sex. The dataset comprised deeply sampled blood TCRbeta repertoires from subjects exposed to, actively infected with, or recovered from COVID-19.

TCRbeta CDR3 regions were amplified from genomic DNA by means of the immunoSEQ Assay, a bias-controlled multiplex PCR. Per the authors' processing: Nucleated cell counts per sample were estimated from amplification of reference gene primers within the assay. To quantify the absolute abundance of each unique TCRbeta CDR3 rearrangement, sequence reads were collapsed and filtered. For each sample, productive Simpson clonality was calculated as the square root of Simpson's diversity index over productive rearrangements. Here the immuneACCESS table is served through TCRdb, limited to in-frame sequences with V and J called. Missing clones are a known gap in these copies; in checked studies unresolved V genes cover under half, and the rest lacks a known reason. Clonal size and the V and J genes are those of that table, whereas D and trimming came from the DNA. The sample table contains about 86,000 clones; only one count was recorded for about four fifths of them. The ten largest make up 1% to 1.5% of the sample.

Study-level results and caveats: How much clinical and demographic metadata was included differed by source and by participant, and the metadata was provided uncurated.

The germline V gene supplies CDR1 SQVTM and CDR2 ANQGSEA. V was cut back by 4 bases and J by 6 bases, leaving a gap of 18 bases between them. From its cysteine to its phenylalanine, the CDR3 spans 14 amino acids. Of the read, only the CDR3 DNA is kept; its 42 bases are in frame from base 1. Whole blood was collected in K2EDTA tubes by collaborating institutions according to the institutions' own protocols. For TCRbeta analysis, collaborators shipped samples as frozen whole blood, isolated PBMCs, or DNA extracted from either of those sample types. As regards this clone: Its specific antigen is unknown. No base quality values were provided; no much bigger clone lies one nucleotide off.

The sequenced sample was peripheral blood. Here the chain combines TRBV29-1 and TRBJ1-1; a tentative D match to TRBD1 spans 6 bases. The source of this sequence is a woman aged 80 or over with acute or convalescent COVID-19. The DNA reads as follows: TGCAGCGTTGCCACGGGGCGGGGGGCTGCTGAAGCTTTCTTT. The encoded protein is CSVATGRGAAEAFF. Here the CDR3 is joined to the reference TRBV29-1 and TRBJ1-1 genes, and the full variable domain is: SAVISQKPSRDICQRGTSLTIQCQVDSQVTMMFWYRQQPGQSLTLIATANQGSEATYESGFVIDKFPISRPNLTFSTLTVSNMSPEDSSIYLCSVATGRGAAEAFFGQGTRLTVV.